This entry concerns a single T cell receptor (beta chain). The data originate from a study of blood T cell repertoires in COVID-19. Study at large: COVID-19 samples collected from the United States, Italy and Spain covered acute and convalescent phases. Sample material is recorded as cDNA or gDNA derived from T cells, B-cell-depleted T cells, or PBMCs.

In the authors' methods: The assay estimated nucleated cells by amplifying reference gene primers. Sequenced by immunoSEQ multiplex PCR; TCRdb stores in-frame clones only, minus some. That table supplies the V and J calls and clone size; D and trimming were determined from the DNA. Of roughly 200,000 clones listed, around 85% are singletons. CDR3 length: 12 amino acids. The V gene's germline CDR1 is LGHDT and CDR2 YNNKEL (reference sequence). V lost 11 bases to trimming and J lost 2 bases, with 12 bases between them. The receptor was isolated from a woman between 55 and 75 years old with acute or convalescent COVID-19. Sequencing was performed on peripheral blood. V and J are TRBV3-1 (or the pseudogene TRBV3-2) and TRBJ1-2; possibly TRBD1 for D (6 bases). CDR3 residues: CAAGQKNYGYTF. As DNA, the CDR3 is TGTGCCGCCGGACAGAAAAACTATGGCTACACCTTC.